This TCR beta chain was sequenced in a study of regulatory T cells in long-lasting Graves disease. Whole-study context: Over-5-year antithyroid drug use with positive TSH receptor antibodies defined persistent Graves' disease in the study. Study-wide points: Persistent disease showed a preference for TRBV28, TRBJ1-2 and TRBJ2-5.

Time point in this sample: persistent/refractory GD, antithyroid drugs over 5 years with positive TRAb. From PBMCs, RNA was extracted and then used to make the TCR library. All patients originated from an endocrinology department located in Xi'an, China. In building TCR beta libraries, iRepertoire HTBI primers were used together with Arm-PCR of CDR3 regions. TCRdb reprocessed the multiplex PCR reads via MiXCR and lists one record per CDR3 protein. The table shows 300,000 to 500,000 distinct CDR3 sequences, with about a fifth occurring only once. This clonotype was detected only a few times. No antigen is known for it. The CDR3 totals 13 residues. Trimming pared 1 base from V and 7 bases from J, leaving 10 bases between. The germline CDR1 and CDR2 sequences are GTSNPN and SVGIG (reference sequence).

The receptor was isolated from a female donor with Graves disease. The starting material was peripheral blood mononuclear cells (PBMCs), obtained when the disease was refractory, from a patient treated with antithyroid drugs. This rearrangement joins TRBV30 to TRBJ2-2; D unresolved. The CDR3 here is CAWSDGLRGELFF. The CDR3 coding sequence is TGTGCCTGGAGTGATGGCCTGCGCGGGGAGCTGTTTTTT.